The rows below give T cell receptor beta chains drawn from one sample of a study of beta chain features in type 1 diabetes. The data were produced by immunoSEQ multiplex PCR, yet TCRdb's version contains in-frame clones alone and is incomplete. Of more than 250,000 clones listed, 14% are singletons. The sample consisted of naive CD4+ T cells from blood. Every receptor here comes from a man in his thirties or forties with type 1 diabetes. The CDR3 runs from the conserved cysteine through the conserved F or W. Fields, in order: D gene, clone size, J gene, CDR3 length, V gene, CDR3 DNA, CDR3 protein. The D gene is left open where the match is weak. Clone size is stated in some rows and not others, as once, few, many or a class when expanded.

>NA|few|TRBJ1-3|16|TRBV28
TGTGCCAGCAGTTTTCTCGCAGGCCCCTCTGGAAACACCATATATTTT
CASSFLAGPSGNTIYF
>NA|NA|TRBJ2-2|14|TRBV4-1
TGCGCCAGCAGCCAAGTTGTGTCTTCCGGGGAGCTGTTTTTT
CASSQVVSSGELFF
>NA|NA|TRBJ2-1|11|TRBV28
TGTGCCAGCAGTTTTGGGCTAATACGGTTCTTC
CASSFGLIRFF
>NA|few|TRBJ2-7|13|TRBV30
TGTGCCTGGAGTCTGACAACCACCTACGAGCAGTACTTC
CAWSLTTTYEQYF
>TRBD1|few|TRBJ2-3|14|TRBV5-1
TGCGCCAGCAGGAGGGACAGGGGGTCAGATACGCAGTATTTT
CASRRDRGSDTQYF
>TRBD1|NA|TRBJ2-2|16|TRBV5-1
TGCGCCAGCAGCCACCAAAGGACAGGGGTAACCGGGGAGCTGTTTTTT
CASSHQRTGVTGELFF
>NA|few|TRBJ2-7|12|TRBV28
TGTGCCAGCAGTTTAAACTCGGGGGAGGTAGACTTC
CASSLNSGEVDF
>TRBD2|few|TRBJ2-1|18|TRBV15
TGTGCCACCAGCAGTGACTGGGGACTAGCGGGAGGTATCCTTGAGCAGTTCTTC
CATSSDWGLAGGILEQFF
>TRBD1|NA|TRBJ2-1|15|TRBV5-1
TGCGCCAGCTCCAAACCGGGACAGACCTACAATGAGCAGTTCTTC
CASSKPGQTYNEQFF
>NA|few|TRBJ1-5|15|TRBV23-1
TGCGCCAGCAGTCAATCGTGGGGAGGCAATCAGCCCCAGCATTTT
CASSQSWGGNQPQHF
>TRBD2|NA|TRBJ2-1|16|TRBV19
TGTGCCAGTAGACTGAGACTAGCGGGAGGGCCCAGTGAGCAGTTCTTC
CASRLRLAGGPSEQFF
>NA|few|TRBJ1-1|12|TRBV5-1
TGCGCCAGCAGCTCCAGTGGCACTGAAGCTTTCTTT
CASSSSGTEAFF
>TRBD2|NA|TRBJ2-2|13|TRBV18
TGTGCCAGCTCCTCCCGGGAGGCCGGGGAGCTGTTTTTT
CASSSREAGELFF
>TRBD2|few|TRBJ2-3|15|TRBV5-1
TGCGCCAGCAGCTTGGCCGGACTAGCGGGAGATACGCAGTATTTT
CASSLAGLAGDTQYF
>NA|few|TRBJ2-1|14|TRBV28
TGTGCCAGCAGTTCTGGGACTCCCGACAATGAGCAGTTCTTC
CASSSGTPDNEQFF
>NA|NA|TRBJ2-7|14|TRBV5-1
TGCGCCAGCAGCTTTACAGGCAATAGCTACGAGCAGTACTTC
CASSFTGNSYEQYF
>NA|NA|TRBJ1-2|13|TRBV2
TGTGCCAGCAGTGAGATCACGGACTATGGCTACACCTTC
CASSEITDYGYTF
>NA|few|TRBJ2-5|13|TRBV27
TGTGCCAGCAGTTCCAGGAGGGAGGAGACCCAGTACTTC
CASSSRREETQYF
>TRBD1|few|TRBJ2-7|14|TRBV18
TGTGCCAGCTCCGGACAGGGGGAGGCCTACGAGCAGTACTTC
CASSGQGEAYEQYF
>NA|NA|TRBJ1-3|18|TRBV4-2
TGTGCCAGCACCACAACCTTTCCGGGGGTACACTCTGGAAACACCATATATTTT
CASTTTFPGVHSGNTIYF
>TRBD1|few|TRBJ2-7|17|TRBV10-3
TGTGCCATCAGTAGGAGGACAGGGTCCCCAAACTTCTACGAGCAGTACTTC
CAISRRTGSPNFYEQYF
>NA|NA|TRBJ2-1|16|TRBV9
TGTGCCAGCAGCGTAGGACAACCGAGCTCCTACAATGAGCAGTTCTTC
CASSVGQPSSYNEQFF